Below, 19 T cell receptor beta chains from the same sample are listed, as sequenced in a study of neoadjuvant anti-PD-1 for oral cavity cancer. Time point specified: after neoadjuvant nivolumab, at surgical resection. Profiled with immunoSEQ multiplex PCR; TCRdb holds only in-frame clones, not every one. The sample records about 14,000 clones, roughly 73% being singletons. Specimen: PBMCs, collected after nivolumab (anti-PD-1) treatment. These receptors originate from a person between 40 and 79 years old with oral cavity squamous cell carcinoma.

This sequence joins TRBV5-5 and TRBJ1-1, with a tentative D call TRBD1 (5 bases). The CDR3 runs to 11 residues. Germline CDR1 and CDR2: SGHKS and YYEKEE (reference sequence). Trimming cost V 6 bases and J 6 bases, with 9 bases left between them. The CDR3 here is CASMGRSEAFF. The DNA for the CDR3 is TGTGCCAGCATGGGGCGGTCTGAAGCTTTCTTT.

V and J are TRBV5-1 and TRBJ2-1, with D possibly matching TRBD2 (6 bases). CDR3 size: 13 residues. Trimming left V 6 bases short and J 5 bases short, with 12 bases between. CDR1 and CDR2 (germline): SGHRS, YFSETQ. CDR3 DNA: TGCGCCAGCACCGGCGGGGCTAACAATGAGCAGTTCTTC. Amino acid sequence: CASTGGANNEQFF.

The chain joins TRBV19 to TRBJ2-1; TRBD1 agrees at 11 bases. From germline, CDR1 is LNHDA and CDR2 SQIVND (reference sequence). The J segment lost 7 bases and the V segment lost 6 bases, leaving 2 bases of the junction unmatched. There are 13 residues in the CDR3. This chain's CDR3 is CASRGTGGNEQFF. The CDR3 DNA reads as TGTGCCAGTAGAGGGACAGGGGGGAATGAGCAGTTCTTC.

CDR3: CASSPRRVERMDAGYTF. The CDR3, as DNA: TGTGCCAGCTCACCACGACGAGTAGAACGGATGGATGCTGGCTACACCTTC. The rearrangement uses TRBV18 and TRBJ1-2, with unresolved D. The CDR3 loop spans 17 amino acids. V shed 1 base and J shed 7 bases, with 22 bases lying between them. Per germline, CDR1 KGHSH and CDR2 LQKENI.

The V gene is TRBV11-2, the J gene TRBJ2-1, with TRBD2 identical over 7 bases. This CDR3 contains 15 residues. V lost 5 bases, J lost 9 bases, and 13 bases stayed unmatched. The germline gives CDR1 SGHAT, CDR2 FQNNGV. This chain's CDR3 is CASSQLPRAGAEQFF. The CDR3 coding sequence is TGTGCCAGCAGCCAGCTCCCAAGGGCGGGAGCTGAGCAGTTCTTC.

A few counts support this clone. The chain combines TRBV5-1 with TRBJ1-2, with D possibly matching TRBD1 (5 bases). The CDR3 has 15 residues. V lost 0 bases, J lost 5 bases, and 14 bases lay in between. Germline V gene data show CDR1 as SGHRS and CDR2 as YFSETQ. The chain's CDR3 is CASSLDQGTRYGYTF. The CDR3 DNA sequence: TGCGCCAGCAGCTTGGATCAGGGCACGCGGTATGGCTACACCTTC.

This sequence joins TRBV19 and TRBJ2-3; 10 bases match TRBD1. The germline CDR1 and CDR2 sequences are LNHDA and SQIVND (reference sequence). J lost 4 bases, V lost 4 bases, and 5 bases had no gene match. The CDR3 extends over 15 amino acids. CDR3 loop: CASSTGQGLADTQYF. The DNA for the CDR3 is TGTGCCAGTAGTACGGGACAGGGGTTAGCAGATACGCAGTATTTT.

The CDR3 nucleotides are TGTGCCAGCAGCTTAACAGGGGGGTACGAGCAGTACTTC. This translates into CASSLTGGYEQYF. The rearrangement links TRBV7-9 to TRBJ2-7; 8 bases line up with TRBD1. The germline CDR1 and CDR2 sequences are SEHNR and FQNEAQ (reference sequence). The CDR3 is 13 amino acids. The ends lost 2 bases at V and 4 bases at J; junction bases unmatched: 1.

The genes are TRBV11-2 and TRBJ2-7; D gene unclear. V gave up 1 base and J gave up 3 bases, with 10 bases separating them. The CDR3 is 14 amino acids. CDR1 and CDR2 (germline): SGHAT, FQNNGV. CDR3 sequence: CASSLGLELYEQYF. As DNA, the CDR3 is TGTGCCAGCAGCTTAGGGCTAGAGCTCTACGAGCAGTACTTC.

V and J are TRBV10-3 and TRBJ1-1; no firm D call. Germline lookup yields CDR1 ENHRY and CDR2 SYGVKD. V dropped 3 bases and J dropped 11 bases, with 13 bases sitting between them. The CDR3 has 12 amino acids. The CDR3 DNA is TGTGCCATCAGTGACCCAGGTGATCCGGCTTTCTTT. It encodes CAISDPGDPAFF.

The CDR3 DNA follows: TGTGCCAGCAGTGAAACGGCCTACGAGCAGTACTTC. This gives the protein CASSETAYEQYF. The chain employs TRBV2 and TRBJ2-7; no clear D gene. Germline lookup yields CDR1 SNHLY and CDR2 FYNNEI. Deletions cut 2 bases from V and 2 bases from J, with 4 bases between. The CDR3 covers 12 residues.

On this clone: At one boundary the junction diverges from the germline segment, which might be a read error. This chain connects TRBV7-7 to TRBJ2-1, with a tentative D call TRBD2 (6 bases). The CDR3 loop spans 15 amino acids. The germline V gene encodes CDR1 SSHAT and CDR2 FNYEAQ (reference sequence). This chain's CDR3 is CASSAGSGRTNEQFF. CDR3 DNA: TGTGCTAGCAGCGCCGGGAGCGGTAGGACGAATGAGCAGTTCTTC.

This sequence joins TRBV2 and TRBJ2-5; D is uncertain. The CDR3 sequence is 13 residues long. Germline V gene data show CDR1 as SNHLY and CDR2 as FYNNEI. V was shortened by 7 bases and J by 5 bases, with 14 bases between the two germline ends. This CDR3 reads CASILDLIETQYF. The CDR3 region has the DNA TGTGCCAGCATCCTGGACCTAATCGAGACCCAGTACTTC.

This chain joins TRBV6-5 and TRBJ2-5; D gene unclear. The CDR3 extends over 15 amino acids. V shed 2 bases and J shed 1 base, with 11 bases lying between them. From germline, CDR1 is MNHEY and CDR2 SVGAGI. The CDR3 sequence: CASSYITAPQETQYF. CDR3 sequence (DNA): TGTGCCAGCAGTTACATTACAGCCCCCCAAGAGACCCAGTACTTC.

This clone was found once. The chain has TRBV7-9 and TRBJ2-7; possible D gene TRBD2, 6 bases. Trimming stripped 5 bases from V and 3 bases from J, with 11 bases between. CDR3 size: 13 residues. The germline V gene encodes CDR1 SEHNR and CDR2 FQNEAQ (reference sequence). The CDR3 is CASSRPGSYEQYF. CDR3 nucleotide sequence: TGTGCCAGCAGCCGTCCCGGGAGCTACGAGCAGTACTTC.

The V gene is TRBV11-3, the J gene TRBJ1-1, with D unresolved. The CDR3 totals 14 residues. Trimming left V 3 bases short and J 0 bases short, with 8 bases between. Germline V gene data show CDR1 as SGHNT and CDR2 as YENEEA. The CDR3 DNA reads TGTGCCAGCAGCTTGGGAAACATGAACACTGAAGCTTTCTTT. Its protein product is CASSLGNMNTEAFF. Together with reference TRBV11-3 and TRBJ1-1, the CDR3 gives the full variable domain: EAGVVQSPRYKIIEKKQPVAFWCNPISGHNTLYWYLQNLGQGPELLIRYENEEAVDDSQLPKDRFSAERLKGVDSTLKIQPAELGDSAVYLCASSLGNMNTEAFFGQGTRLTVV.

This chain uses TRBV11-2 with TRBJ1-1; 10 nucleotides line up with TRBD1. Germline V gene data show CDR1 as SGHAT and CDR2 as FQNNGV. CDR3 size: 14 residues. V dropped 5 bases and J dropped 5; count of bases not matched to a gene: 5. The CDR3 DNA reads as TGTGCCAGCAGCCGAGGACAGGGGGGTACTGAAGCTTTCTTT. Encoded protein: CASSRGQGGTEAFF.

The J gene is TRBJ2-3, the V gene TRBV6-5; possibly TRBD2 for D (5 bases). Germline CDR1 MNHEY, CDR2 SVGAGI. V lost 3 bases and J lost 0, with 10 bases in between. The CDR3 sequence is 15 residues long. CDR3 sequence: CASSYLASSTDTQYF. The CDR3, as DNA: TGTGCCAGCAGTTATTTAGCGAGCAGCACAGATACGCAGTATTTT.

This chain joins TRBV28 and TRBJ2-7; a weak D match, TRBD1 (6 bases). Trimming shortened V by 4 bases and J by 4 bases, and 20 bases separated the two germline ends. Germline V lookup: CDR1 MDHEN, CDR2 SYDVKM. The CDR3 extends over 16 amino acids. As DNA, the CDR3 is TGTGCCAGCAGTTCCATGAGAGTGCAGGGGATGTACGAGCAGTACTTC. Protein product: CASSSMRVQGMYEQYF.